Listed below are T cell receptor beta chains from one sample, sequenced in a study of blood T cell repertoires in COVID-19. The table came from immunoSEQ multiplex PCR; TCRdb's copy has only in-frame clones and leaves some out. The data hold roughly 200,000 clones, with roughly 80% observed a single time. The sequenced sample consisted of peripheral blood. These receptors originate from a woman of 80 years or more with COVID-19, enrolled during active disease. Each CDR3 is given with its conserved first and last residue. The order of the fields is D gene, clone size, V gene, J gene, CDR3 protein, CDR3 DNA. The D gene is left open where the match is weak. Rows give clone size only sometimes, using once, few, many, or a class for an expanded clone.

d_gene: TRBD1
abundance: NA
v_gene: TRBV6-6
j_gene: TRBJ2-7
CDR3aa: CASSVGQAGEQYF
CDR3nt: TGTGCCAGCAGTGTCGGACAGGCAGGGGAGCAGTACTTC

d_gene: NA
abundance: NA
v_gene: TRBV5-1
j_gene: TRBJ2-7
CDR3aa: CASSFRRGSTYEQYF
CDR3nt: TGCGCCAGCAGCTTTCGCCGGGGAAGCACCTACGAGCAGTACTTC

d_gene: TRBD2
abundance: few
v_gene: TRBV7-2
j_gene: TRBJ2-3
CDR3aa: CASSPAGGPDTQYF
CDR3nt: TGTGCCAGCAGTCCGGCGGGGGGGCCAGATACGCAGTATTTT

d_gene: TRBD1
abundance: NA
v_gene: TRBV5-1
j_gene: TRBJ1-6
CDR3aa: CASSLARQGALRSYNSPLHF
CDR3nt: TGCGCCAGCAGCTTGGCACGGCAGGGGGCCCTTCGAAGTTATAATTCACCCCTCCACTTT

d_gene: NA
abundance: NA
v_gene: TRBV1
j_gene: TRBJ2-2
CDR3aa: CTSSQENPGGPVTGELFF
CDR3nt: TGCACCAGCAGCCAAGAAAACCCGGGAGGGCCGGTCACCGGGGAGCTGTTTTTT

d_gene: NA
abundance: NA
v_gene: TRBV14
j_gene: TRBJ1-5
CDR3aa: CASSQDHQGLPGNQPQHF
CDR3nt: TGTGCCAGCAGCCAAGATCATCAGGGACTCCCCGGCAATCAGCCCCAGCATTTT

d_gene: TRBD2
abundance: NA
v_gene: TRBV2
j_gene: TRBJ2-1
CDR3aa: CASSGGRAIGNEQFF
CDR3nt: TGTGCCAGCAGTGGGGGGAGGGCGATCGGAAATGAGCAGTTCTTC

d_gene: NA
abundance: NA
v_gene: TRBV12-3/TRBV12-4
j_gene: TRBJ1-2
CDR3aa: CASSFPGLGGYTF
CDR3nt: TGTGCCAGCAGTTTCCCAGGGCTTGGGGGCTACACCTTC

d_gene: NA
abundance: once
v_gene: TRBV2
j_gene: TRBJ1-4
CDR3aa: CASQGFEKLFF
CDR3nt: TGTGCCAGCCAGGGATTTGAAAAACTGTTTTTT

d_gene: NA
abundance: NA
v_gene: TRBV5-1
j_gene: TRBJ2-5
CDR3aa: CASSLGQDPLRETQYF
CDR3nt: TGCGCCAGCAGCTTAGGTCAAGACCCACTGCGGGAGACCCAGTACTTC

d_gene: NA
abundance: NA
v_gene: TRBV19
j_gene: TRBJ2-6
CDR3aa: CASNFGSGANVLTF
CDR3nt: TGTGCCAGTAACTTCGGGTCTGGGGCCAACGTCCTGACTTTC

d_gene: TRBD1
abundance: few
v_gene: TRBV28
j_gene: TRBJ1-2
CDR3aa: CASRFDSDRSYTF
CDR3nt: TGTGCCAGCCGCTTTGACTCGGACAGGAGCTACACCTTC

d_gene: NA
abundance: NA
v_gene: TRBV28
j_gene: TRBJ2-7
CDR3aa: CASASNRASSYEQYF
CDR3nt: TGTGCCAGCGCCAGTAACAGGGCTAGCTCCTACGAGCAGTACTTC

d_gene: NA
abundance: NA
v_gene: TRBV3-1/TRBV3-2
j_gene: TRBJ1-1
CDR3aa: CASSQQGGGNTEAFF
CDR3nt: TGTGCCAGCAGCCAACAAGGGGGGGGTAACACTGAAGCTTTCTTT

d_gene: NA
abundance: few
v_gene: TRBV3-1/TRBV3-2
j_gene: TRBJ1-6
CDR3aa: CASSQGSPRGNSPLHF
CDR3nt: TGTGCCAGCAGCCAAGGTTCCCCCCGGGGGAATTCACCCCTCCACTTT

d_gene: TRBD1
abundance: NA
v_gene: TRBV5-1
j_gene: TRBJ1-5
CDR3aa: CASSLGQNQPQHF
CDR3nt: TGCGCCAGCAGCCTGGGACAGAATCAGCCCCAGCATTTT

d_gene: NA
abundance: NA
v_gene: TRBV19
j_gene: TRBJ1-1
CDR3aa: CASRSGIQSTEAFF
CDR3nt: TGTGCCAGTAGGAGTGGTATACAGAGCACTGAAGCTTTCTTT

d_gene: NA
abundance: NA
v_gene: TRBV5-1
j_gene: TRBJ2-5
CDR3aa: CASSLAVNQETQYF
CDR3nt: TGCGCCAGCAGCTTGGCGGTTAACCAAGAGACCCAGTACTTC

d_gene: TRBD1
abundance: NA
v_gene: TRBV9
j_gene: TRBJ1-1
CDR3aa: CASSVTGFGTEAFF
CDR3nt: TGTGCCAGCAGCGTGACAGGGTTTGGGACTGAAGCTTTCTTT

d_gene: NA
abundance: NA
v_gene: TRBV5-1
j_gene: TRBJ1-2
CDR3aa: CASSLEAGTNYGYTF
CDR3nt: TGCGCCAGCAGCTTGGAAGCAGGGACTAACTATGGCTACACCTTC

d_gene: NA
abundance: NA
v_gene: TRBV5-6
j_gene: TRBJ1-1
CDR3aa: CASSLPGYGNTEAFF
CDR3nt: TGTGCCAGCAGCTTGCCGGGTTATGGGAACACTGAAGCTTTCTTT

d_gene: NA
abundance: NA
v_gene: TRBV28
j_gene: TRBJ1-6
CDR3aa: CASRPGNSLTDVLSPLHF
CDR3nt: TGTGCCAGCAGGCCCGGTAATAGTTTGACAGACGTGCTTTCACCCCTCCACTTT

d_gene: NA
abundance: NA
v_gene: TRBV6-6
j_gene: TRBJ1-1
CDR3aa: CASSPTSGVRMNTEAFF
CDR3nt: TGTGCCAGCAGTCCTACTAGCGGGGTCCGGATGAACACTGAAGCTTTCTTT

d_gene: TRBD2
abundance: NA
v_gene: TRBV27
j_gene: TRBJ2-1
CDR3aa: CASSSPTSGGRNEQFF
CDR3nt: TGTGCCAGCAGTTCCCCGACTAGCGGGGGCCGCAATGAGCAGTTCTTC

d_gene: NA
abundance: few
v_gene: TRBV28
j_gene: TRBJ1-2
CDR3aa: CASRIGDYGYTF
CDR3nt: TGTGCCAGCAGAATAGGGGACTATGGCTACACCTTC

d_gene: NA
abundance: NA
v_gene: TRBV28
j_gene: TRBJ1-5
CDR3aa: CASRLSNQPQHF
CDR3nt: TGTGCCAGCAGGCTAAGCAATCAGCCCCAGCATTTT

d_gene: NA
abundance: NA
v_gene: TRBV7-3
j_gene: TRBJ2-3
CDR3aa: CASSLRGGPDTQYF
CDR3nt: TGTGCCAGCAGCTTACGCGGGGGCCCAGATACGCAGTATTTT

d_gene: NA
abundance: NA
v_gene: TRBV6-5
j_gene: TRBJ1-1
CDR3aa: CASSYRGANTEAFF
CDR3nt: TGTGCCAGCAGTTACCGGGGGGCCAACACTGAAGCTTTCTTT

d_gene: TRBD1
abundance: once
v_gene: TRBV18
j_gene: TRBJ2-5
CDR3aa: CASSLGQRQETQYF
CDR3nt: TGTGCCAGCTCCCTGGGACAGCGACAAGAGACCCAGTACTTC

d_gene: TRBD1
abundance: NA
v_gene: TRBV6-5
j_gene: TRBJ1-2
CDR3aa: CASRVSTGVGYTF
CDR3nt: TGTGCCAGCAGAGTTTCTACAGGGGTTGGCTACACCTTC

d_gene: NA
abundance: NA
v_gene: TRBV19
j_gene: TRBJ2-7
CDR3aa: CASSIARERGWSYEQYF
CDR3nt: TGTGCCAGTAGTATAGCCCGGGAGAGGGGTTGGTCCTACGAGCAGTACTTC

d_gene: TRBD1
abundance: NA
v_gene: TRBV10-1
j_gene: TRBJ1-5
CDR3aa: CASPGGCVFGSNQPQHF
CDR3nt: TGCGCCAGCCCAGGGGGCTGTGTATTCGGGAGCAATCAGCCCCAGCATTTT

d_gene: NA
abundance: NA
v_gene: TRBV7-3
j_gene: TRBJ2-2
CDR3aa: CASSLFASRDGTGELFF
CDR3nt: TGTGCCAGCAGCTTATTCGCATCTCGGGATGGCACCGGGGAGCTGTTTTTT

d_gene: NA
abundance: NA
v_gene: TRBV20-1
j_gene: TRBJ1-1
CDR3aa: CSATRGTEAFF
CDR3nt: TGCAGTGCTACCAGGGGCACTGAAGCTTTCTTT

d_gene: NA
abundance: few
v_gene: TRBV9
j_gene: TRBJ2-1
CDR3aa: CASSPQGGNSYNEQFF
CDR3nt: TGTGCCAGCAGCCCCCAGGGGGGCAACTCCTACAATGAGCAGTTCTTC

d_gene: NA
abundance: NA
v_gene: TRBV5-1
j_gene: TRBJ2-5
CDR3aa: CASSLDPGEETQYF
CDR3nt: TGCGCCAGCAGCTTGGATCCGGGGGAAGAGACCCAGTACTTC

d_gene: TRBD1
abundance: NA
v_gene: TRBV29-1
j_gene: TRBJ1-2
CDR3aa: CSVGTGYNYGYTF
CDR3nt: TGCAGCGTAGGGACAGGATACAACTATGGCTACACCTTC

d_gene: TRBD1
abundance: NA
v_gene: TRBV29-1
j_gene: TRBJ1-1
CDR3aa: CSVEVLSGGVTEAFF
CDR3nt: TGCAGCGTTGAAGTCCTATCAGGGGGAGTGACTGAAGCTTTCTTT

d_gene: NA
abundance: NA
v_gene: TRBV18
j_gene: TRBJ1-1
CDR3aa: CASSPPGETEAFF
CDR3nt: TGTGCCAGCTCACCGCCGGGGGAGACCGAAGCTTTCTTT

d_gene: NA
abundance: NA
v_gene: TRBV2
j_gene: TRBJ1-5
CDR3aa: CASSPGLGNQPQHF
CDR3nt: TGTGCCAGCAGCCCCGGACTGGGGAATCAGCCCCAGCATTTT

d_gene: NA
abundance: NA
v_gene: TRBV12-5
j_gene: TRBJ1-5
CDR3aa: CASGWAGANQPQHF
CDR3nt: TGTGCTAGTGGTTGGGCAGGGGCCAATCAGCCCCAGCATTTT

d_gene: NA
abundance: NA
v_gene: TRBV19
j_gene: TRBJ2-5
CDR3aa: CASSAQQQETQYF
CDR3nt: TGTGCCAGTAGTGCACAACAACAAGAGACCCAGTACTTC

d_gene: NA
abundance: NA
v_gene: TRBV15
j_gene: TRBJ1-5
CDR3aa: CATRREADQPQHF
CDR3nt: TGTGCCACCAGGAGAGAGGCCGATCAGCCCCAGCATTTT

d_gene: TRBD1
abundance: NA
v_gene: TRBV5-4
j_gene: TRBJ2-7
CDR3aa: CASSPRGQGTYEQYF
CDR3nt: TGTGCCAGCAGCCCCCGGGGACAGGGTACCTACGAGCAGTACTTC

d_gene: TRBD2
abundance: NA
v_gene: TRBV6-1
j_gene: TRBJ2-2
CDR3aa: CASSEVSGRARSGELFF
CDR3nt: TGTGCCAGCAGTGAAGTTAGCGGGAGGGCCCGGAGCGGGGAGCTGTTTTTT

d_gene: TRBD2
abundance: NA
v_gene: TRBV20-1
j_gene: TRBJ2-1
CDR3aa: CSASLAGPYNEQFF
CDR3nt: TGCAGTGCTAGTCTAGCGGGCCCCTACAATGAGCAGTTCTTC

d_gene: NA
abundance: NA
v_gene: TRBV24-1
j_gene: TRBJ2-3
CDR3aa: CATSDPSTDTQYF
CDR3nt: TGTGCCACCAGTGACCCTAGCACAGATACGCAGTATTTT

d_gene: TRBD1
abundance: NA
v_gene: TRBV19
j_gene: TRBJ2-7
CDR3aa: CASRAGTGSYEQYF
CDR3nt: TGTGCCAGTAGAGCAGGGACAGGTTCCTACGAGCAGTACTTC

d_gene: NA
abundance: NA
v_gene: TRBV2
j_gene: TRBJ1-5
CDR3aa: CASSDGRNSNQPQHF
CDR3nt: TGTGCCAGCAGTGATGGGAGAAATAGCAATCAGCCCCAGCATTTT

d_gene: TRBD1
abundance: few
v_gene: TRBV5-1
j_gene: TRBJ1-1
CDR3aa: CASSLAGALTGVSTEAFF
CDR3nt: TGCGCCAGCAGCTTGGCCGGGGCCTTGACAGGGGTGAGCACTGAAGCTTTCTTT

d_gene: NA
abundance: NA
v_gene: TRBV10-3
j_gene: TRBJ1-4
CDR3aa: CATRETATNEKLFF
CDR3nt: TGTGCCACTAGAGAGACAGCAACTAATGAAAAACTGTTTTTT

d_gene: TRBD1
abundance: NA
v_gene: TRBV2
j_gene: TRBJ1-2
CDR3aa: CASSDGQGGRYGYTF
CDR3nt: TGTGCCAGCAGCGACGGACAGGGCGGAAGGTATGGCTACACCTTC

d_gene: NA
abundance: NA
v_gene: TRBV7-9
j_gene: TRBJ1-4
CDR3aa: CASSLDAATNEKLFF
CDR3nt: TGTGCCAGCAGCTTAGATGCAGCAACTAATGAAAAACTGTTTTTT

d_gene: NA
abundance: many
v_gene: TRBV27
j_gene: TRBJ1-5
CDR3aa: CASSLWGGGNQPQHF
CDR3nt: TGTGCCAGCAGTTTATGGGGGGGTGGCAATCAGCCCCAGCATTTT

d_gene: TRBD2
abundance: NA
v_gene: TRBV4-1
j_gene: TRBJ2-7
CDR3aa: CASSQSRTPAGLYEQYF
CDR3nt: TGCGCCAGCAGCCAAAGCCGGACTCCAGCGGGGCTCTACGAGCAGTACTTC